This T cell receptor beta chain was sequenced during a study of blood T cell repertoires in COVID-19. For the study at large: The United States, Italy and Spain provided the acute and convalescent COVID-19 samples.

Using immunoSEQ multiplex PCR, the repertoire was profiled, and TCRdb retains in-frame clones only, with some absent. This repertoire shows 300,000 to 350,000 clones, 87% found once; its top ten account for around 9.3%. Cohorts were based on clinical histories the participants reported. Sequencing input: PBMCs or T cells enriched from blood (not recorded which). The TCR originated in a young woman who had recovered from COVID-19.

The CDR3 sequence is CASSPPGLAGGRSSYEQYF. CDR3 DNA sequence: TGTGCCAGCAGCCCGCCGGGACTAGCGGGAGGGCGGAGCTCCTACGAGCAGTACTTC. J is TRBJ2-7 and V is TRBV7-9, with TRBD2 matching 16 bases. Germline V gives CDR1 SEHNR, CDR2 FQNEAQ (reference sequence). There are 19 residues in the CDR3. Trimming at V came to 5 bases and at J to 0 bases, leaving 10 bases not matched to a gene.